This T cell receptor beta chain derives from a study of T cell responses to AZD1222 COVID-19 vaccine. The assay was immunoSEQ multiplex PCR, and TCRdb's table has in-frame clones only and misses some. The sample comprises about 120,000 clones, roughly 93% of which are singletons, and roughly 1.8% rests with the top ten. Worth noting for this clone: The antigen is unknown.

Study-level results: Variant regions that are unmutated are reportedly the target of nearly half of spike-specific TCRs. Researchers took repertoire samples only after the peak T cell response had come. Clonal diversity may have been underestimated in mostly white British donors. Spike was spanned by vaccine-associated CD4 TCRs, with dominance at 160-218 and 743-854.

Trimming removed 5 bases at V and 1 base at J, with 12 bases between. Germline assignment: CDR1 SGHRS and CDR2 YFSETQ. CDR3 size: 14 residues. J is TRBJ1-1 and V is TRBV5-1, with a possible D match to TRBD1 (5 bases). This specimen was peripheral blood, taken on day 0 of AZD1222 vaccination. The TCR comes from an adult in good health. CDR3 sequence (DNA): TGCGCCAGCAGTCCAGGGTATGGGAACACTGAAGCTTTCTTT. Protein product: CASSPGYGNTEAFF. The full variable domain, with the rest looked up from reference TRBV5-1 and TRBJ1-1, is KAGVTQTPRYLIKTRGQQVTLSCSPISGHRSVSWYQQTPGQGLQFLFEYFSETQRNKGNFPGRFSGRQFSNSRSEMNVSTLELGDSALYLCASSPGYGNTEAFFGQGTRLTVV.